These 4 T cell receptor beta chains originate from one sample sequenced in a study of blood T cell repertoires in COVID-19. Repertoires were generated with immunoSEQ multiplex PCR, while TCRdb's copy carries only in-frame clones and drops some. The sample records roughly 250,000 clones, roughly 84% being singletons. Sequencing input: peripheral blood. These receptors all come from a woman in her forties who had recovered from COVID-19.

Here the CDR3 DNA reads TGTGCCAGCAGCTTTGGGCCGAGATCCGGGACAGGGCTTAATTCACCCCTCCACTTT. Residues: CASSFGPRSGTGLNSPLHF. The V gene is TRBV7-6, the J gene TRBJ1-6, with TRBD1 identical over 9 bases. This CDR3 comprises 19 residues. Trimming removed 3 bases from V and 6 bases from J; junction bases left unmatched: 15. CDR1 and CDR2 from the germline V gene are SGHVS and FNYEAQ. The full variable domain, its missing parts supplied by reference TRBV7-6 and TRBJ1-6, is GAGVSQSPRYKVTKRGQDVALRCDPISGHVSLYWYRQALGQGPEFLTYFNYEAQQDKSGLPNDRFSAERPEGSISTLTIQRTEQRDSAMYRCASSFGPRSGTGLNSPLHFGNGTRLTVT.

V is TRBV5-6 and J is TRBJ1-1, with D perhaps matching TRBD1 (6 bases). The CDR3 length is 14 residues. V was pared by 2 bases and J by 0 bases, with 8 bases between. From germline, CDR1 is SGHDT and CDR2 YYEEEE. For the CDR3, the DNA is TGTGCCAGCAGCTTAGACAGGATGAACACTGAAGCTTTCTTT. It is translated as CASSLDRMNTEAFF.

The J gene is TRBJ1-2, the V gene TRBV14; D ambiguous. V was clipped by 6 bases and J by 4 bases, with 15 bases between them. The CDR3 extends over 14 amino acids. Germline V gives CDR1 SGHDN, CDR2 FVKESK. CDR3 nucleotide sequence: TGTGCCAGCAGACCCGGGCCGGGGTTCTATGGCTACACCTTC. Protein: CASRPGPGFYGYTF.

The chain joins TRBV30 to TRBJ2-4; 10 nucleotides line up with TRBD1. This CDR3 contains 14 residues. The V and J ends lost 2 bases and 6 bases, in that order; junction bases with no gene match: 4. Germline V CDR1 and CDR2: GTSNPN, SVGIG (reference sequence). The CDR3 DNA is TGTGCCTGGAGTACGAGGACAGGGGGAAACATTCAGTACTTC. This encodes CAWSTRTGGNIQYF.